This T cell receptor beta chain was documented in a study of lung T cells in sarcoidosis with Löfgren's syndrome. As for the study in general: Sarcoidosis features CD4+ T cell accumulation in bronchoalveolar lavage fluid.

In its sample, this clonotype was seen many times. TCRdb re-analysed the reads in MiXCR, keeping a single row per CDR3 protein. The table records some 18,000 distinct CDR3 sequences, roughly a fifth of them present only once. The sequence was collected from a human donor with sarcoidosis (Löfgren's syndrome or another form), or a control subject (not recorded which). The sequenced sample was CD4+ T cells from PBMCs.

In DNA form, the CDR3 reads TGTGCCAGCAACGGACAGCAAGAGACCCAGTACTTC. Amino acids: CASNGQQETQYF. The J gene is TRBJ2-5, the V gene TRBV2; TRBD1 might be the D (6 bases). The length of the CDR3 is 12 residues. Germline CDR1 and CDR2: SNHLY and FYNNEI. Trimming removed 7 bases at V and 2 bases at J, with 8 bases between. The full variable domain, in which reference TRBV2 and TRBJ2-5 provide the parts outside the CDR3, is EPEVTQTPSHQVTQMGQEVILRCVPISNHLYFYWYRQILGQKVEFLVSFYNNEISEKSEIFDDQFSVERPDGSNFTLKIRSTKLEDSAMYFCASNGQQETQYFGPGTRLLVL.